This entry describes one T cell receptor beta chain. Antigen: not known. V lost 4 bases to trimming and J lost 2 bases, with 2 bases between them. Germline CDR1 SEHNR, CDR2 FQNEAQ (reference sequence). This CDR3 spans 11 amino acids. The sample belongs to a study of OX40 agonist ivuxolimab in advanced cancers. Study observations and caveats: Both CD4+ and CD8+ T cell populations in blood had undergone clonal expansion by week 6 at 0.1 to 3.0 mg/kg.

The protocol was immunoSEQ multiplex PCR, while the TCRdb copy is restricted to in-frame clones and leaves out a portion. In the table there are approximately 80,000 clones, 75% to 85% of which are singletons. Sequenced material: CD4+ or CD8+ T cells sorted from blood, taken in a trial of the OX40 agonist ivuxolimab. The sequence came from an adult with an advanced solid tumor such as melanoma, head and neck, liver or kidney cancer. The chain employs TRBV7-9 and TRBJ1-2; the D is unclear. CDR3 protein: CASSYNYGYTF. Written as DNA, the CDR3 is TGTGCCAGCAGCTACAACTATGGCTACACCTTC.